This T cell receptor (beta chain) was retrieved from a study of cytomegalovirus exposure and HLA in healthy donors. Whole-study context: Later, an analysis reported that the roughly 120 validation repertoires had used the same platform as the roughly 660 first-cohort repertoires.

Study observations and caveats: The study put some 160 TCR beta chains on its list as cytomegalovirus-associated. There were three CMV-associated chains whose specificity for CMV antigens was confirmed in vitro.

The V and J ends lost 0 bases and 4 bases, in that order; junction bases with no gene match: 5. Germline V gene lookup returns CDR1 LGHNA and CDR2 YSLEER. This CDR3 contains 15 residues. Details on this clone: No antigen is known for it.

TCRdb keeps only in-frame clones here, not all; method: immunoSEQ multiplex PCR. This sample has 100,000 to 150,000 clones, with roughly nine tenths found just once. The TCR was taken from a man younger than 35 in good health and CMV-seropositive. The chain is built from TRBV4-3 and TRBJ2-7; 8 bases map to TRBD1. Input material: PBMCs. CDR3 sequence: CASSQDLDREYEQYF. The CDR3 coding sequence is TGCGCCAGCAGCCAAGATCTGGACAGGGAATACGAGCAGTACTTC.